The present entry profiles one T cell receptor (beta chain) with its context. The data belong to a study of shared clonotypes between healthy human individuals. Across the whole study: The composition of the donors was a couple of women and a few men aged 18 to 49.

The naive CD8 subset, CD45RO-negative cells positively selected for CCR7, excluded terminally differentiated effector memory CD45RA+ cells. Here immunoSEQ multiplex PCR was the method, and the copy in TCRdb shows in-frame clones only, minus some. The table includes about 820,000 clones, about 92% detected once. This CDR3 contains 17 residues. Per germline, CDR1 GTSNPN and CDR2 SVGIG (reference sequence). V was pared by 2 bases and J by 1 base, with 20 bases between. The rearrangement uses TRBV30 and TRBJ1-1; D gene uncertain. This TCR was sampled from a man aged 30-40 years in good health. The sample consisted of naive CD8+ T cells sorted from blood. The CDR3 is CAWSRAPLNLGNTEAFF. As DNA, the CDR3 is TGTGCCTGGAGTAGGGCACCGCTAAACCTCGGGAACACTGAAGCTTTCTTT.